The T cell receptor (beta chain) under discussion was sequenced for a study of spatial heterogeneity in lung cancer. Study summary: Each time, sequencing found more beta-chain sequences than alpha-chain sequences.

Every individual TCR cDNA molecule carried its own unique molecular identifier, which allowed correction of PCR and sequencing errors. From the 5' RACE reads, TCRdb called clonotypes with MiXCR, one entry per CDR3 protein. The sample has under 150,000 distinct CDR3 sequences, 9.5% to 14% seen once. Noted time point: blood at routine non-recurrence follow-up after resection. No cell sorting; template was whole RNA from tumor, lung tissue or PBMC. Trimming cost V 4 bases and J 5 bases; bases outside gene matches: 5. CDR1 and CDR2 from the germline V gene are SGHVS and FQNEAQ. This CDR3 region has 13 residues.

The chain recombines TRBV7-8 with TRBJ2-7; 7 bases match TRBD1. The receptor was derived from a female donor with early-stage non-small cell lung cancer. The specimen was PBMCs, collected at follow-up. In nucleotides, the CDR3 is TGTGCCAGCAGCTCGGGACAGAAGGACGAGCAGTACGTC. Translated: CASSSGQKDEQYV.